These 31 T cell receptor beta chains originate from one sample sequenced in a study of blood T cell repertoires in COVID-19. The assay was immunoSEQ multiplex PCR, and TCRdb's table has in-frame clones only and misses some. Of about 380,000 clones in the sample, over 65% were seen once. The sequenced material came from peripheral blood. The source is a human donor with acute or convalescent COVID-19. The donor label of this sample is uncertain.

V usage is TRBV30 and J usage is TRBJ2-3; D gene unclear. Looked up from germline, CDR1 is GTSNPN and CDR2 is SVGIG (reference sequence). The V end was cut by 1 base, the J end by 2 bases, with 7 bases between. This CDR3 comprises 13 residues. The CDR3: CAWSGRYTDTQYF. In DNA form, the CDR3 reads TGTGCCTGGAGTGGGAGATACACAGATACGCAGTATTTT.

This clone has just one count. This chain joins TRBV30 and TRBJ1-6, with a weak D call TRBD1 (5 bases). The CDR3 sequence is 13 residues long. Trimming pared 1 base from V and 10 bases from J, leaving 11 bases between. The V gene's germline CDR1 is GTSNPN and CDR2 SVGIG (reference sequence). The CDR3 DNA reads TGTGCCTGGAGTGGGGGGGTGGGATCACCCCTCCACTTT. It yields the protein CAWSGGVGSPLHF.

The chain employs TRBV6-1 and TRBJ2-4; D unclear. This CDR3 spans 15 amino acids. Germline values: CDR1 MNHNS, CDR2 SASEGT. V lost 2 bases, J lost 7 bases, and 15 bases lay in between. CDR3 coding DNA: TGTGCCAGCAGTGAAAACGAGTACCGAAACAACATTCAGTACTTC. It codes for CASSENEYRNNIQYF.

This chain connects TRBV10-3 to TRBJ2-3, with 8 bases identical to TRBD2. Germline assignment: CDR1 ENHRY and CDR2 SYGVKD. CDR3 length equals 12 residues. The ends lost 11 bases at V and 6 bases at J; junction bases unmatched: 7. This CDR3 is CASRAGGDTQYF. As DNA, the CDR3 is TGTGCCTCACGGGCGGGAGGTGATACGCAGTATTTT.

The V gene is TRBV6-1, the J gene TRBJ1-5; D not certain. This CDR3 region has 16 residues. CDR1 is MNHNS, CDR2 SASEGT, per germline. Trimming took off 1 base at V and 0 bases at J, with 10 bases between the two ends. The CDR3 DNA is TGTGCCAGCAGTGAAGGTCTCGTTTATAGCAATCAGCCCCAGCATTTT. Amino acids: CASSEGLVYSNQPQHF.

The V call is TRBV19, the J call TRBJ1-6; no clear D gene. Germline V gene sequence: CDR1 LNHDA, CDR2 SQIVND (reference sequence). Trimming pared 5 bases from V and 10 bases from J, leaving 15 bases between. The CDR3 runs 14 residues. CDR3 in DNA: TGTGCCAGTAGTCCTCCAGACCGGAGCTCACCCCTCCACTTT. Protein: CASSPPDRSSPLHF.

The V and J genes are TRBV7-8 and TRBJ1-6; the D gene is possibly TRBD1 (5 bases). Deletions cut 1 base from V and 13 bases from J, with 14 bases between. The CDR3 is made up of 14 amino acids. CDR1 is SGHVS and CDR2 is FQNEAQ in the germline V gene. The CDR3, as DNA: TGTGCCAGCAGCTTAGGACAGAAGATCAACCCCCTCCACTTT. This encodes CASSLGQKINPLHF.

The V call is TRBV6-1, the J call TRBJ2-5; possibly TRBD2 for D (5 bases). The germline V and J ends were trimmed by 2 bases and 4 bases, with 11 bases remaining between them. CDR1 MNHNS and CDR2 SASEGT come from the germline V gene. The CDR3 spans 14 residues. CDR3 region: CASSESGKGETQYF. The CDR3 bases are TGTGCCAGCAGTGAATCGGGGAAAGGAGAGACCCAGTACTTC.

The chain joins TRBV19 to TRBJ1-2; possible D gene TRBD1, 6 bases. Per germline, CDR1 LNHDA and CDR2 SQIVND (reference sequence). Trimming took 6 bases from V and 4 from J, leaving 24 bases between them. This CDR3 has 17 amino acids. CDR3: CASSETGQPGASYGYTF. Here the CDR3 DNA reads TGTGCCAGTAGCGAAACCGGACAGCCTGGCGCCTCCTATGGCTACACCTTC.

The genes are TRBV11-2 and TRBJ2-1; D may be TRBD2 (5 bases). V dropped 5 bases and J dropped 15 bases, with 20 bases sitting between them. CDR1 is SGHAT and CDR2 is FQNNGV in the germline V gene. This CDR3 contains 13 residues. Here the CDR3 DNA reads TGTGCCAGCAGCCCGATTTCTAGCTTGGGTTTGTTCTTC. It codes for CASSPISSLGLFF. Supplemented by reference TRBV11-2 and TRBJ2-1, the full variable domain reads EAGVAQSPRYKIIEKRQSVAFWCNPISGHATLYWYQQILGQGPKLLIQFQNNGVVDDSQLPKDRFSAERLKGVDSTLKIQPAKLEDSAVYLCASSPISSLGLFFGPGTRLTVL.

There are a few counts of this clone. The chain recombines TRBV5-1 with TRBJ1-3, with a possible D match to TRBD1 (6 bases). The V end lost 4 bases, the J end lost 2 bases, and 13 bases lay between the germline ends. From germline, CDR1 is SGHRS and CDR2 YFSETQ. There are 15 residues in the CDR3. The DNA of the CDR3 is TGCGCCAGCAGCGAAACACAGGGTCCTGGAAACACCATATATTTT. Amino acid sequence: CASSETQGPGNTIYF.

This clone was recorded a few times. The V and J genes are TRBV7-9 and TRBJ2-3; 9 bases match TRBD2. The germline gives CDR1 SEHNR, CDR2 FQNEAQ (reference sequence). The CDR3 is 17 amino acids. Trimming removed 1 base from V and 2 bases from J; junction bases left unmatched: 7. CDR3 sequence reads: CASSLVAGGGATDTQYF. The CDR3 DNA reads TGTGCCAGCAGCTTAGTGGCTGGCGGGGGGGCCACAGATACGCAGTATTTT.

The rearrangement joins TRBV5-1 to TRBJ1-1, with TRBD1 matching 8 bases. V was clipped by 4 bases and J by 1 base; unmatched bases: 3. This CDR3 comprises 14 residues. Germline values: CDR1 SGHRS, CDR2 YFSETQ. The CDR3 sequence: CASSRGQANTEAFF. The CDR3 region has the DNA TGCGCCAGCAGCCGGGGACAGGCGAACACTGAAGCTTTCTTT. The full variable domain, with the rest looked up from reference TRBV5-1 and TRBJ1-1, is KAGVTQTPRYLIKTRGQQVTLSCSPISGHRSVSWYQQTPGQGLQFLFEYFSETQRNKGNFPGRFSGRQFSNSRSEMNVSTLELGDSALYLCASSRGQANTEAFFGQGTRLTVV.

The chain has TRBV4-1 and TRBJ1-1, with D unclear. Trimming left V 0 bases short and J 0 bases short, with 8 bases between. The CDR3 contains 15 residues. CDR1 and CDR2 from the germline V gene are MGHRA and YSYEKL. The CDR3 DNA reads TGCGCCAGCAGCCAAGATCCGGGGATGAACACTGAAGCTTTCTTT. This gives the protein CASSQDPGMNTEAFF.

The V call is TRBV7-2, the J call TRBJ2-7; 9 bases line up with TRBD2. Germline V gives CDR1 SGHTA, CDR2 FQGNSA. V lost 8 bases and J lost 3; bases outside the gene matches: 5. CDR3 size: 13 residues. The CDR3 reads CASGREGDYEQYF. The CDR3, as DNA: TGTGCCAGCGGGCGGGAGGGCGACTACGAGCAGTACTTC.

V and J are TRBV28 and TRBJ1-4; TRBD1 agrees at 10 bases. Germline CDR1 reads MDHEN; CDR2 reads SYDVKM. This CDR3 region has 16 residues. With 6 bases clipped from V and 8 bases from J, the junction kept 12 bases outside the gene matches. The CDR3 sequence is CASSYRTGGKGEKLFF. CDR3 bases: TGTGCCAGCAGCTACAGGACAGGGGGAAAAGGGGAAAAACTGTTTTTT.

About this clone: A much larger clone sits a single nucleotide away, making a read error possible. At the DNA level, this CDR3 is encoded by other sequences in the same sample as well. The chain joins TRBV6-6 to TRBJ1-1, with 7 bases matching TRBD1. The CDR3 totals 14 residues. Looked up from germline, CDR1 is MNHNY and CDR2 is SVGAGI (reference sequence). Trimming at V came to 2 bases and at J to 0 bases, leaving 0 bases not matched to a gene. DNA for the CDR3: TGTGCCAGCAGTTACGGGACAGTGAACACTGAAGCTTTCTTT. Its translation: CASSYGTVNTEAFF.

CDR3 sequence reads: CASSQGLAGVIHEQYF. The CDR3 nucleotides read TGTGCCAGCAGCCAGGGACTAGCGGGAGTCATCCACGAGCAGTACTTC. The V call is TRBV7-8, the J call TRBJ2-7; 14 bases fit TRBD2. This CDR3 spans 16 amino acids. Germline lookup yields CDR1 SGHVS and CDR2 FQNEAQ. The V gene end was trimmed by 5 bases and the J gene end by 5 bases; junction bases not matched to a gene: 8.

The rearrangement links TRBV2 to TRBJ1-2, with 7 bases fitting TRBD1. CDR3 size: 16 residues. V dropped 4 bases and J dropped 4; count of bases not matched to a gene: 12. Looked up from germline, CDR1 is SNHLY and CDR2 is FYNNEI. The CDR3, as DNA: TGTGCCAGCAGTGGCCCCGGGACAGCCTCGGGCTATGGCTACACCTTC. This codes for CASSGPGTASGYGYTF.

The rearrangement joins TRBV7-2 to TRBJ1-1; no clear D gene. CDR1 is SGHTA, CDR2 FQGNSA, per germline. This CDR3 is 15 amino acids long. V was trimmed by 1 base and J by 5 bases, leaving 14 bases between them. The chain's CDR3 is CASSLGGWGGTEAFF. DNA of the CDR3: TGTGCCAGCAGCTTAGGAGGGTGGGGAGGAACTGAAGCTTTCTTT.

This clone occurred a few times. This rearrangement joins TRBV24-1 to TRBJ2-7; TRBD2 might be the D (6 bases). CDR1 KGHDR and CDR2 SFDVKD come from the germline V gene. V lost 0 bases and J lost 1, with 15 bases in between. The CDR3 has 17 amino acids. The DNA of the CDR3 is TGTGCCACCAGTGATTTGCTGGAGGGAAGGGCATCCTACGAGCAGTACTTC. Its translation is CATSDLLEGRASYEQYF.

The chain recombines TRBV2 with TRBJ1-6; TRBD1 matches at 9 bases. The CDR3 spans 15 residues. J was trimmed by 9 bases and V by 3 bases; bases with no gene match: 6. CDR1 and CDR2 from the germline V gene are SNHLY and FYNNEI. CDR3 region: CASSDSTGGGSPLHF. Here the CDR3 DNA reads TGTGCCAGCAGTGACTCCACAGGGGGCGGTTCACCCCTCCACTTT.

The CDR3 DNA follows: TGTGCCAGCAGTGAGCCGGCAGGGGAGAGTTCACCCCTCCACTTT. Its translation: CASSEPAGESSPLHF. The chain links TRBV2 to TRBJ1-6; D may be TRBD1 (6 bases). The CDR3 covers 15 residues. Germline-derived CDR1 and CDR2 are SNHLY and FYNNEI. With 3 bases removed from V and 9 bases from J, the gap between germline ends came to 15 bases.

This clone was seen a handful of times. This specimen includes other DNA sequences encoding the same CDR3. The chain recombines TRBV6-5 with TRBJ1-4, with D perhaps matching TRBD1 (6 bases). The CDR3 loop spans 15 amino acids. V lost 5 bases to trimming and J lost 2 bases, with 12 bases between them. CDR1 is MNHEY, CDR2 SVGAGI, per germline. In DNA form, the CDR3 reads TGTGCCAGCAGTCCCCGAAGGGGGACTAATGAAAAACTGTTTTTT. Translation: CASSPRRGTNEKLFF.

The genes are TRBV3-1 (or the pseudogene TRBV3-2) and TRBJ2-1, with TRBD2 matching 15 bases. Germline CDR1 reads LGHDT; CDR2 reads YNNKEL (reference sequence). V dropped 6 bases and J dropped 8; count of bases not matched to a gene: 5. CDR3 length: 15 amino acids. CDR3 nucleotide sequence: TGTGCCAGCAGTCTTGGGACTAGCGGGGGGTATGAGCAGTTCTTC. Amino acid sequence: CASSLGTSGGYEQFF.

The CDR3 DNA reads as TGCGCCAGCAGCTACAACTCCGGACAGGGACGGTCTGGAAACACCATATATTTT. Its protein product is CASSYNSGQGRSGNTIYF. The chain couples TRBV5-1 to TRBJ1-3; 8 nucleotides agree with TRBD1. There are 18 residues in the CDR3. The trim removed 3 bases at V and 1 base at J, leaving 12 bases unmatched. Per the germline V gene, CDR1 is SGHRS and CDR2 is YFSETQ.

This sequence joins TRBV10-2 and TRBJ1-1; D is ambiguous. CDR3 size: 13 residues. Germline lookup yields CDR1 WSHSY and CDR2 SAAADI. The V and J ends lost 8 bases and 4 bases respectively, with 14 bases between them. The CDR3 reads CASGGFRVTEAFF. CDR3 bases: TGCGCCAGCGGAGGGTTTAGGGTCACTGAAGCTTTCTTT.

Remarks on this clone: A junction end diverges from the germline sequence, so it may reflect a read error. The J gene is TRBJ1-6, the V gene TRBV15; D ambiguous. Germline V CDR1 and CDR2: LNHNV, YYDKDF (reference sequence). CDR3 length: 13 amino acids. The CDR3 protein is CAASGLKNSPLHF. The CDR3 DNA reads TGTGCCGCCAGCGGGCTAAAGAATTCACCCCTCCACTTT. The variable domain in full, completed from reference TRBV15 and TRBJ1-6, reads DAMVIQNPRYQVTQFGKPVTLSCSQTLNHNVMYWYQQKSSQAPKLLFHYYDKDFNNEADTPDNFQSRRPNTSFCFLDIRSPGLGDTAMYLCAASGLKNSPLHFGNGTRLTVT.

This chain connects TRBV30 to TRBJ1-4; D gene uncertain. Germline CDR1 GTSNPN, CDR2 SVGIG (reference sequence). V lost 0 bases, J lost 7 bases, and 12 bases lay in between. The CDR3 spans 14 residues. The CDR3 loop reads CAWSVLGGREKLFF. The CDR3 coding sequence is TGTGCCTGGAGTGTACTAGGTGGGCGTGAAAAACTGTTTTTT.

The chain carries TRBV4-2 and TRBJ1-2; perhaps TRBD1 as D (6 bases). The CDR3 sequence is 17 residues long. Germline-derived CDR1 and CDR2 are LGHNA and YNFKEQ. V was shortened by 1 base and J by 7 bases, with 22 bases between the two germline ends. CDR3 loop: CASSQGVNRERGRGYTF. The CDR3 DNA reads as TGTGCCAGCAGCCAAGGAGTGAACAGGGAACGAGGTCGTGGCTACACCTTC.

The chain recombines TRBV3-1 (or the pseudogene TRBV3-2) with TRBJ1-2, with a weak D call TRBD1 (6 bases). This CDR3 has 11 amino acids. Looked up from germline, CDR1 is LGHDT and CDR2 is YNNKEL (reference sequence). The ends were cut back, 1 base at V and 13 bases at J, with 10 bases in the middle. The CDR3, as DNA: TGTGCCAGCAGCCAAGTCAGGGGCCTCACCTTC. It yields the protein CASSQVRGLTF.